This TCR beta chain is from a study of cytomegalovirus exposure and HLA in healthy donors. As for the study in general: The approximately 120 million unique TCR beta sequences, from about 190 million T cells, were found by an earlier analysis.

Germline CDR1 MNHEY, CDR2 SVGAGI. J was trimmed by 0 bases and V by 6 bases; bases with no gene match: 1. The CDR3 is made up of 14 amino acids. Study observations and caveats: A later analysis reportedly found that, within productive TCRs, an Asian-associated ancestry cluster had fewer N-insertions than the mean observed across the approximately 700 donors. Rare sequences made up most TCRs, while some public TCRs were found in many donors.

The PCR employed 60 Vbeta primers together with 13 Jbeta primers. Profiling relied on immunoSEQ multiplex PCR, and the TCRdb table lists in-frame clones only, not all of them. Of 100,000 to 150,000 clones in the sample, 75% to 85% are singletons; the top ten hold 1%. Points on this clone: Its antigen is not known.

Sampled while nominally healthy, donors likely had unrecorded immune exposures. This receptor was taken from a man aged 35-49 years in good health and CMV-seronegative. The rearrangement uses TRBV6-5 and TRBJ2-2, with 7 bases aligning to TRBD1. Specimen: PBMCs. CDR3 coding DNA: TGTGCCAGCAGCGGGACAGCGAACACCGGGGAGCTGTTTTTT. Its translation: CASSGTANTGELFF.